Listed here are 9 T cell receptor beta chains from one sample, sequenced in a study of blood T cells in healthy people across ages. A sample-barcoded 5' primer and a J-beta primer mix were used in a second PCR of roughly 7 to 11 cycles. TCRdb independently ran MiXCR on the 5' RACE reads; one entry per CDR3 protein. This table holds roughly 550,000 distinct CDR3 sequences, about 25% found once. This sample was also put to use in a study of T cells of mothers and their children.

The sample consisted of blood. The receptors shown here come from a boy younger than 18 in good health.

This clonotype has only a few counts. The CDR3 region is CATKTCHETQYF. The CDR3 region has the DNA TGTGCCACCAAAACTTGCCACGAGACCCAGTACTTC. The rearrangement uses TRBV27 and TRBJ2-5; D is unclear. V lost 10 bases and J lost 5, with 14 bases in between. This CDR3 comprises 12 residues. Germline-derived CDR1 and CDR2 are MNHEY and SMNVEV (reference sequence).

The chain links TRBV4-3 to TRBJ2-5, with D perhaps given as TRBD1 or TRBD2 (5 bases each). The better agreement between TRBJ2-7 and the DNA end casts doubt on the J call. The CDR3 covers 16 residues. The germline V gene has CDR1 LGHNA and CDR2 YSLEER. In nucleotides, the CDR3 is TGCGCCAGCAGCCAAGATCAGGCAGGGAGCTCCTACGAGCAGTACTTC. Protein: CASSQDQAGSSYEQYF.

V and J are TRBV15 and TRBJ1-5; 7 bases are shared with TRBD1. Per germline, CDR1 LNHNV and CDR2 YYDKDF (reference sequence). This CDR3 region has 17 residues. Losses at the gene ends were 0 bases for V and 1 base for J; bases not matched to a gene: 6. The CDR3 sequence: CATSRDQGGASNQPQHF. For the CDR3, the DNA is TGTGCCACCAGCAGAGATCAGGGGGGGGCGAGCAATCAGCCCCAGCATTTT. Filled out from reference TRBV15 and TRBJ1-5, the complete variable domain reads DAMVIQNPRYQVTQFGKPVTLSCSQTLNHNVMYWYQQKSSQAPKLLFHYYDKDFNNEADTPDNFQSRRPNTSFCFLDIRSPGLGDTAMYLCATSRDQGGASNQPQHFGDGTRLSIL.

The chain recombines TRBV20-1 with TRBJ2-1; 10 bases align to TRBD1. Germline V gene lookup returns CDR1 DFQATT and CDR2 SNEGSKA (reference sequence). The CDR3 runs to 15 residues. V lost 2 bases and J lost 7; bases outside the gene matches: 8. CDR3 bases: TGCAGTGCTAGATCGAGACAGGGGGCCAGGAATGAGCAGTTCTTC. Residues: CSARSRQGARNEQFF.

The chain is built from TRBV29-1 and TRBJ1-1; possible D gene TRBD1, 6 bases. Trimming took off 6 bases at V and 1 base at J, with 9 bases between the two ends. This CDR3 is built from 12 residues. The germline V gene has CDR1 SQVTM and CDR2 ANQGSEA. For the CDR3, the DNA is TGCAGCGTCAAGGGGGGGAACACTGAAGCTTTCTTT. Translation gives CSVKGGNTEAFF.

The V call is TRBV2, the J call TRBJ2-5; possibly TRBD1 for D (5 bases). The CDR3 extends over 16 amino acids. Trimming removed 6 bases at V and 1 base at J, with 18 bases between. Germline values: CDR1 SNHLY, CDR2 FYNNEI. The CDR3 nucleotides are TGTGCCAGCAGATATGTGGGGCGTGTGGGCCAAGAGACCCAGTACTTC. Amino acids: CASRYVGRVGQETQYF.

The V and J genes are TRBV12-3 or TRBV12-4 and TRBJ1-5, with D unclear. This CDR3 has 15 residues. V was shortened by 5 bases and J by 3 bases, with 14 bases between the two germline ends. The CDR3 nucleotides read TGTGCCAGCAGTCTACGGGGTTCCCTCAATCAGCCCCAGCATTTT. Translated: CASSLRGSLNQPQHF.

This clonotype was observed a handful of times. The chain is built from TRBV5-5 and TRBJ2-6, with TRBD1 matching 8 bases. With V trimmed by 4 bases and J by 0 bases, 9 bases remained unmatched. CDR3 length: 18 amino acids. The germline CDR1 and CDR2 sequences are SGHKS and YYEKEE (reference sequence). CDR3 bases: TGTGCCAGCAGCAGACGGGACAGGTTGAGCTCTGGGGCCAACGTCCTGACTTTC. Translating it yields CASSRRDRLSSGANVLTF.

In its sample, this clonotype was seen a few times. The chain uses TRBV20-1 and TRBJ2-7; 9 positions agree with TRBD1. Looked up from germline, CDR1 is DFQATT and CDR2 is SNEGSKA (reference sequence). CDR3 size: 16 residues. Losses at the gene ends were 0 bases for V and 4 bases for J; bases not matched to a gene: 10. The CDR3 reads CSAREGGWDREYEQYF. CDR3 sequence (DNA): TGCAGTGCTAGAGAGGGGGGTTGGGACAGGGAATACGAGCAGTACTTC.